Described below is a single T cell receptor beta chain sequence and its context. Its antigen is not known. The material for each subset, its genomic DNA, was split evenly across several immunoSEQ plates. Repertoires were generated with immunoSEQ multiplex PCR, while TCRdb's copy carries only in-frame clones and drops some. Here the sample spans over a million clones, about 84% being singletons. Germline CDR1 is WNHNN and CDR2 is SYGVQD (reference sequence). This CDR3 region has 13 residues. V was cut by 6 bases and J by 4 bases, with 9 bases left in between. This sample is part of a study of shared clonotypes between healthy human individuals. Study in general: Three plates were used per donor for CD4 naive, three for CD4 memory, two for CD8 naive and one for CD8 memory.

Study results and caveats: Generation of non-shared clonotypes was less probable than generation of clonotypes shared by all four donors.

This clonotype was obtained from a man between 18 and 29 years old in good health. Some clones in this sample may be carry-over from other donors' samples. The sample taken for sequencing was memory CD4+ T cells from PBMCs. Regarding subset: CD45RA-negative fraction. The chain joins TRBV10-1 to TRBJ2-2; D may match TRBD1 or TRBD2 (5 bases each). In nucleotides, the CDR3 is TGCGCCAGCAGCGCCGGGACCACCGGGGAGCTGTTTTTT. The encoded protein is CASSAGTTGELFF.